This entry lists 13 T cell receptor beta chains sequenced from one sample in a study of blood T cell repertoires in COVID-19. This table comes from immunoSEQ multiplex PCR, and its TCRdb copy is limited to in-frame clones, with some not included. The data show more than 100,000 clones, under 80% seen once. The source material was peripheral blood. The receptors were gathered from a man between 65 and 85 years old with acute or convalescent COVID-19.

CDR3 sequence: CAISEDLTGGGQGYGYTF. The CDR3 nucleotides are TGTGCCATCAGTGAAGATTTGACAGGGGGCGGGCAAGGCTATGGCTACACCTTC. The V call is TRBV10-3, the J call TRBJ1-2; the match to TRBD1 covers 10 bases. There are 18 residues in the CDR3. Germline CDR1 ENHRY, CDR2 SYGVKD. V lost 3 bases and J lost 4; bases outside the gene matches: 14.

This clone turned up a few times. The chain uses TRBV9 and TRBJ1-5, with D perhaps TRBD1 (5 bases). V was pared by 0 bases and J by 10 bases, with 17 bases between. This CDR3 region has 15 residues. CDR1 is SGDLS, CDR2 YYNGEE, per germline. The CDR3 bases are TGTGCCAGCAGCGTAGAAGGACAAGGGTTAAGCCCCCAGCATTTT. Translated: CASSVEGQGLSPQHF.

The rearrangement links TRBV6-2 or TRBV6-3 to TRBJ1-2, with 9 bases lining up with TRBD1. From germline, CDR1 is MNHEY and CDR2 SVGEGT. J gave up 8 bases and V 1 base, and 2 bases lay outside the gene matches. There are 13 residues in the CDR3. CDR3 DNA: TGTGCCAGCAGTTACTATGGGACAGGGGGCTACACCTTC. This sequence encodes CASSYYGTGGYTF.

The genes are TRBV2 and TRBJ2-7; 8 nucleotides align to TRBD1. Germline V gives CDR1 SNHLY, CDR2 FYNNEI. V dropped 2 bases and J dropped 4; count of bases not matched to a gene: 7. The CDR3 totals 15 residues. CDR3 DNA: TGTGCCAGCAGTGAAAGGACAGGGTGGTCGTACGAGCAGTACTTC. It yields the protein CASSERTGWSYEQYF. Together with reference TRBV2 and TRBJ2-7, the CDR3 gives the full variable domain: EPEVTQTPSHQVTQMGQEVILRCVPISNHLYFYWYRQILGQKVEFLVSFYNNEISEKSEIFDDQFSVERPDGSNFTLKIRSTKLEDSAMYFCASSERTGWSYEQYFGPGTRLTVT.

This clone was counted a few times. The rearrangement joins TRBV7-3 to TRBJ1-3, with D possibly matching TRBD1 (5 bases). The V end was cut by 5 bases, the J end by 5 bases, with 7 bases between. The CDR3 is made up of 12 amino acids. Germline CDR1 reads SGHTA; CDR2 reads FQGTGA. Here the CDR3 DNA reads TGTGCCAGCAGCCAGGACAGAAACACCATATATTTT. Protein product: CASSQDRNTIYF.

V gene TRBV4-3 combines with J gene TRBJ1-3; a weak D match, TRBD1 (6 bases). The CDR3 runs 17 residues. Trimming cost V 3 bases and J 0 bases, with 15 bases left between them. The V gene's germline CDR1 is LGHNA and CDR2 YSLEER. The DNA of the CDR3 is TGCGCCAGCAGCCAGTTCTTACAGGGCCACTCTGGAAACACCATATATTTT. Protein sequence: CASSQFLQGHSGNTIYF.

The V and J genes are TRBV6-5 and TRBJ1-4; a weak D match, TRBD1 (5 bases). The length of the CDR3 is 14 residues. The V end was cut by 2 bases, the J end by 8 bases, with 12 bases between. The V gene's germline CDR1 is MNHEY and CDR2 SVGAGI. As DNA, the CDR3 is TGTGCCAGCAGTTACCAGGGTCGATACGAAAAACTGTTTTTT. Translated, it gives CASSYQGRYEKLFF.

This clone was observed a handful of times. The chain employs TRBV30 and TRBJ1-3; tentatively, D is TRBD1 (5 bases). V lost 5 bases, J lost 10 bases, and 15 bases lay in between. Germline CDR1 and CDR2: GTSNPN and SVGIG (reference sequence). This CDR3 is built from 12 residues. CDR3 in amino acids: CAWGTSAGTIYF. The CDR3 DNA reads TGTGCCTGGGGGACTTCCGCTGGGACCATATATTTT.

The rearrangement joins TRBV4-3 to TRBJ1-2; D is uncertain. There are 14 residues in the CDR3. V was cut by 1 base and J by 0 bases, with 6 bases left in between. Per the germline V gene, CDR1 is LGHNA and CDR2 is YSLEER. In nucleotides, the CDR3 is TGCGCCAGCAGCCAAGCCGGTACTAACTATGGCTACACCTTC. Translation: CASSQAGTNYGYTF.

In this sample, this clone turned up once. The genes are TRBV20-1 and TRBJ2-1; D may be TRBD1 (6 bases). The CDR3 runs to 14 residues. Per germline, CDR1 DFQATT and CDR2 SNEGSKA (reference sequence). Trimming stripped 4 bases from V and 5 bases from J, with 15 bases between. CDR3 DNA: TGCAGTGCTATTGACAGGACGGGGAACAATGAGCAGTTCTTC. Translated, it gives CSAIDRTGNNEQFF.

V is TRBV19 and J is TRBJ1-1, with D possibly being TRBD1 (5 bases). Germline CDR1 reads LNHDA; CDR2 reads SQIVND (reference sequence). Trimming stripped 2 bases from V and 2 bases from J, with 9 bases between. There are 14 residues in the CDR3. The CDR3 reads CASSIMTANTEAFF. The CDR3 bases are TGTGCCAGTAGTATAATGACAGCCAACACTGAAGCTTTCTTT.

The CDR3 is CASSFSHAGAYEQYF. The DNA for the CDR3 is TGTGCCAGCAGTTTTAGCCACGCCGGGGCCTACGAGCAGTACTTC. This chain uses TRBV6-6 with TRBJ2-7; weak D call: TRBD2 (5 bases). Per germline, CDR1 MNHNY and CDR2 SVGAGI (reference sequence). V was clipped by 4 bases and J by 2 bases, with 15 bases between them. The CDR3 runs 15 residues.

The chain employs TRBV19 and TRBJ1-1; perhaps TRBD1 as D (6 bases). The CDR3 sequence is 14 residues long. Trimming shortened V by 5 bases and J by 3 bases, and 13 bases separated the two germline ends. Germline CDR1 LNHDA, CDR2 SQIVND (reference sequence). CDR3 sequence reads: CASSRGGRYTEAFF. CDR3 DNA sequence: TGTGCCAGTAGTCGGGGGGGGCGGTACACTGAAGCTTTCTTT.